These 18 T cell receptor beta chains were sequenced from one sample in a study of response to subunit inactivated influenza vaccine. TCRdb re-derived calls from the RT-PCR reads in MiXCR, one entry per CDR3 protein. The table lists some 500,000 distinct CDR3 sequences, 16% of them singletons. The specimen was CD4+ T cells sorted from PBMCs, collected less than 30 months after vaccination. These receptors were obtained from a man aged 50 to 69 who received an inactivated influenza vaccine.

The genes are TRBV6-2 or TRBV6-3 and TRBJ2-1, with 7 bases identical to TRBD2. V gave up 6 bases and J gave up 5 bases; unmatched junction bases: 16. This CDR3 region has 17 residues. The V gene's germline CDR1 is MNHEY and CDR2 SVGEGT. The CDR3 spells CASRSRGEGGFHNEQFF. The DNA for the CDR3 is TGTGCCAGCAGGTCCCGCGGGGAGGGAGGGTTCCACAATGAGCAGTTCTTC.

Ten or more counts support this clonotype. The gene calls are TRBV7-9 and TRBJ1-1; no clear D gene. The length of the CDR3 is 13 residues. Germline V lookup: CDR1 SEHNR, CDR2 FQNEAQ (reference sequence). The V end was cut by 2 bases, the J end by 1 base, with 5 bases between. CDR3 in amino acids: CASSLKWNTEAFF. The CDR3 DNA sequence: TGTGCCAGCAGCTTAAAGTGGAACACTGAAGCTTTCTTT. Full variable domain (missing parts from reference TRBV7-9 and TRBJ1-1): DTGVSQNPRHKITKRGQNVTFRCDPISEHNRLYWYRQTLGQGPEFLTYFQNEAQLEKSRLLSDRFSAERPKGSFSTLEIQRTEQGDSAMYLCASSLKWNTEAFFGQGTRLTVV.

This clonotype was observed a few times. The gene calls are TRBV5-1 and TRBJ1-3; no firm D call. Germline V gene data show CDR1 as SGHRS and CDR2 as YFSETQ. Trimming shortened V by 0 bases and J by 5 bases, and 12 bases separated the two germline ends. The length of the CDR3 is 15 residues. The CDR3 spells CASSLAAGLRNTIYF. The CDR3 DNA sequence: TGCGCCAGCAGCTTGGCGGCTGGGTTGAGAAACACCATATATTTT.

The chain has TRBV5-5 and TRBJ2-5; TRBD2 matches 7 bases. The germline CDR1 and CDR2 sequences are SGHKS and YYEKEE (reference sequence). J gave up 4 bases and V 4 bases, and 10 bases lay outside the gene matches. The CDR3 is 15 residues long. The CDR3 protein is CASSLRLANLETQYF. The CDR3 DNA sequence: TGTGCCAGCAGCCTCAGACTAGCAAACTTAGAGACCCAGTACTTC.

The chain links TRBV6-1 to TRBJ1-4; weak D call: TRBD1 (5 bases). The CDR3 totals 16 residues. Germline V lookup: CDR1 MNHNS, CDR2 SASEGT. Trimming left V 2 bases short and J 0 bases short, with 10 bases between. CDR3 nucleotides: TGTGCCAGCAGTGAACTGGGGGGTGCAACTAATGAAAAACTGTTTTTT. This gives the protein CASSELGGATNEKLFF.

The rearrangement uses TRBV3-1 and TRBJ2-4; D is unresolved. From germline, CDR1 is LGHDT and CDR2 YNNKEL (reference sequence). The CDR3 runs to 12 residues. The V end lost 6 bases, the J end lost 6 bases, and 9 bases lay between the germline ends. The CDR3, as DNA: TGTGCCAGCAGTCCCAACGGAAACATTCAGTACTTC. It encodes CASSPNGNIQYF.

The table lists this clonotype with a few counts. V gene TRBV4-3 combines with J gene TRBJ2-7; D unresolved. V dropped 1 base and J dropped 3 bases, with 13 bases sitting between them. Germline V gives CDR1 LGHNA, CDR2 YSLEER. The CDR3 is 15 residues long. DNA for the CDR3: TGCGCCAGCAGCCAAGTTGTGGATACGCGCTACGAGCAGTACTTC. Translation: CASSQVVDTRYEQYF.

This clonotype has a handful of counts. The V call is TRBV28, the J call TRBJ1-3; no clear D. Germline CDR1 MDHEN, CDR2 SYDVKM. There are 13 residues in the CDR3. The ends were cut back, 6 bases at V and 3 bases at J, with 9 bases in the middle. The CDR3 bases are TGTGCCAGCAGGGTAGGGAATGGAAACACCATATATTTT. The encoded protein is CASRVGNGNTIYF.

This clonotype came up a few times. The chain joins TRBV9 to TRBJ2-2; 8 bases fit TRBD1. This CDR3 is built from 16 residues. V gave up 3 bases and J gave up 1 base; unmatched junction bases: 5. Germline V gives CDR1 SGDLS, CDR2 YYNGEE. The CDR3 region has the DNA TGTGCCAGCAGCGAGACGACAGGGGTGAACACCGGGGAGCTGTTTTTT. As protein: CASSETTGVNTGELFF.

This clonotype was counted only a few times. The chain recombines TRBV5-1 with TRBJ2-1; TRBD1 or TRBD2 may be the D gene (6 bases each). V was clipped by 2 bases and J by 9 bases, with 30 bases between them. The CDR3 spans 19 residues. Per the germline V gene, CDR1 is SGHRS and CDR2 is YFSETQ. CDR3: CASSLALNNNAWRGSEQFF. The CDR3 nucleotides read TGCGCCAGCAGCTTAGCCCTTAACAACAACGCCTGGAGGGGGTCTGAGCAGTTCTTC. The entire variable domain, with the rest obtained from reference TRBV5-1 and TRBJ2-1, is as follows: KAGVTQTPRYLIKTRGQQVTLSCSPISGHRSVSWYQQTPGQGLQFLFEYFSETQRNKGNFPGRFSGRQFSNSRSEMNVSTLELGDSALYLCASSLALNNNAWRGSEQFFGPGTRLTVL.

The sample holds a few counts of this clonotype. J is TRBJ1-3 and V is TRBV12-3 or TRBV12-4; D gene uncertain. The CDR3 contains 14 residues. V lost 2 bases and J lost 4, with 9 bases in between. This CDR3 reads CASSLPGSGNTIYF. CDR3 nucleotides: TGTGCCAGCAGTTTACCCGGTTCCGGAAACACCATATATTTT.

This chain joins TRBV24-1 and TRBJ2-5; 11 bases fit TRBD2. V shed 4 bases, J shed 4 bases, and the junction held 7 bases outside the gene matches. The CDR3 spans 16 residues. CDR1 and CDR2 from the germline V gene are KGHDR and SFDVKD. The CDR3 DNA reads TGTGCCACCAGTGACCGGACTAGCGGGTGGCGAGAGACCCAGTACTTC. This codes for CATSDRTSGWRETQYF.

DNA of the CDR3: TGTGCCAGCGGTGGCCAAGAGACCCAGTACTTC. It is translated as CASGGQETQYF. The chain links TRBV12-3 or TRBV12-4 to TRBJ2-5; no firm D call. CDR3 size: 11 residues. Deletions cut 8 bases from V and 1 base from J, with 5 bases between.

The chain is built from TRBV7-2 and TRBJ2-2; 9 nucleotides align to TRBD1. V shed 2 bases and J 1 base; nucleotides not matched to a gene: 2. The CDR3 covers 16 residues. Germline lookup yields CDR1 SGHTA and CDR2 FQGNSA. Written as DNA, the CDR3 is TGTGCCAGCAGCTTATCGACAGGGGGGAACACCGGGGAGCTGTTTTTT. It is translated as CASSLSTGGNTGELFF.

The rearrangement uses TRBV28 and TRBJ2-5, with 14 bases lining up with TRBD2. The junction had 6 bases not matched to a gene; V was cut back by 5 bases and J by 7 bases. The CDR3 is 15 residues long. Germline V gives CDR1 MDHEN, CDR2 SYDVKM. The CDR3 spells CASSIGTSGRGTQYF. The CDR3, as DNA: TGTGCCAGCAGTATAGGGACTAGCGGGAGAGGGACCCAGTACTTC.

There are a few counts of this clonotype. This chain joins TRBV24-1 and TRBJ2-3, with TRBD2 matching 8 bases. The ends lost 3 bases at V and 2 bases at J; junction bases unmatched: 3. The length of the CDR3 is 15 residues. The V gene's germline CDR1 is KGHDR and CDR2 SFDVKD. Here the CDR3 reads CATSDLRGDTDTQYF. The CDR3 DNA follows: TGTGCCACCAGTGATCTGCGGGGGGACACAGATACGCAGTATTTT.

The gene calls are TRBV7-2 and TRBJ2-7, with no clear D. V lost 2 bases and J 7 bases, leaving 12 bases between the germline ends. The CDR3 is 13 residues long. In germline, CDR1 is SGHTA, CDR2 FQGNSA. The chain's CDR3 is CASSLKRSNEQYF. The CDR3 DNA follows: TGTGCCAGCAGCTTAAAAAGGAGCAATGAGCAGTACTTC.

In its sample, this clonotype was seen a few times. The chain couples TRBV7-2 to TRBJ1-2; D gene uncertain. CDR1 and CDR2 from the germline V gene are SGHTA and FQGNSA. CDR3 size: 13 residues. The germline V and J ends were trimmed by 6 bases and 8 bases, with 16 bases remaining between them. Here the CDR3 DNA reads TGTGCCAGCAGAGAGGAGCTTAGTCGAGGCTACACCTTC. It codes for CASREELSRGYTF.